These 22 T cell receptor beta chains were sequenced from one sample in a study of blood T cell repertoires in COVID-19. The repertoire was sequenced with immunoSEQ multiplex PCR; TCRdb's copy has only in-frame clones and lacks some. The table lists 23,000 or so clones, roughly 83% of them singletons, with roughly 2.9% in the top ten. Sequenced input: peripheral blood. The receptors stem from a man in his forties with acute or convalescent COVID-19.

The J gene is TRBJ2-2, the V gene TRBV30; D not certain. The CDR3 covers 12 residues. Deletions cut 0 bases from V and 9 bases from J, with 8 bases between. Germline loops: CDR1 GTSNPN, CDR2 SVGIG (reference sequence). CDR3 sequence (DNA): TGTGCCTGGAGTGTCATTAGCCGGGAGCTGTTTTTT. It specifies CAWSVISRELFF.

This clone was observed a single time. The chain couples TRBV3-1 (or the pseudogene TRBV3-2) to TRBJ2-1; the match to TRBD2 covers 7 bases. Germline lookup yields CDR1 LGHDT and CDR2 YNNKEL (reference sequence). Losses at the gene ends were 6 bases for V and 4 bases for J; bases not matched to a gene: 9. The CDR3 loop spans 15 amino acids. The CDR3 nucleotides are TGTGCCAGCAGTCACGGGGGGAACCTTTACAATGAGCAGTTCTTC. Protein product: CASSHGGNLYNEQFF.

In its sample, this clone was seen a few times. The V call is TRBV11-2, the J call TRBJ2-1; D is unresolved. V was trimmed by 1 base and J by 0 bases, leaving 7 bases between them. CDR3 size: 15 residues. CDR1 is SGHAT, CDR2 FQNNGV, per germline. As DNA, the CDR3 is TGTGCCAGCAGCTTAGTTCGCAGCTCCTACAATGAGCAGTTCTTC. Encoded protein: CASSLVRSSYNEQFF.

Here the CDR3 DNA reads TGTGCCAGCAGCCAGGGGGCGCCTACCTACGAGCAGTACTTC. It specifies CASSQGAPTYEQYF. The V and J genes are TRBV2 and TRBJ2-7, with TRBD1 matching 8 bases. The CDR3 has 14 residues. With V trimmed by 6 bases and J by 2 bases, 6 bases remained unmatched. Per germline, CDR1 SNHLY and CDR2 FYNNEI.

This chain joins TRBV6-5 and TRBJ1-1, with 7 nucleotides matching TRBD1. Germline CDR1 MNHEY, CDR2 SVGAGI. The CDR3 is made up of 14 amino acids. J was trimmed by 3 bases and V by 6 bases; bases with no gene match: 7. The CDR3: CASSQGQIYTEAFF. CDR3 DNA: TGTGCCAGCAGCCAGGGACAGATCTACACTGAAGCTTTCTTT.

The rearrangement joins TRBV19 to TRBJ2-1; D might be TRBD2 (6 bases). The CDR3 sequence is 13 residues long. The germline CDR1 and CDR2 sequences are LNHDA and SQIVND (reference sequence). The germline V and J ends were trimmed by 0 bases and 10 bases, with 10 bases remaining between them. CDR3 region: CASSIDGGNEQFF. The CDR3 bases are TGTGCCAGTAGTATAGACGGAGGGAACGAGCAGTTCTTC. The variable domain in full, with the rest retrieved from reference TRBV19 and TRBJ2-1, is DGGITQSPKYLFRKEGQNVTLSCEQNLNHDAMYWYRQDPGQGLRLIYYSQIVNDFQKGDIAEGYSVSREKKESFPLTVTSAQKNPTAFYLCASSIDGGNEQFFGPGTRLTVL.

This clone was observed once. V usage is TRBV5-1 and J usage is TRBJ1-5, with 7 bases aligning to TRBD1. V lost 4 bases, J lost 7 bases, and 8 bases stayed unmatched. Per germline, CDR1 SGHRS and CDR2 YFSETQ. The CDR3 loop spans 14 amino acids. The CDR3 spells CASSREGAGQPQHF. The CDR3 DNA is TGCGCCAGCAGCCGCGAGGGGGCCGGGCAGCCCCAGCATTTT.

The chain uses TRBV6-5 and TRBJ1-4; D is ambiguous. V dropped 8 bases and J dropped 4 bases, with 5 bases sitting between them. Germline assignment: CDR1 MNHEY and CDR2 SVGAGI. The CDR3 spans 11 residues. CDR3 bases: TGTGCCAGCTCAAATAATGAAAAACTGTTTTTT. Amino acids: CASSNNEKLFF.

V and J are TRBV5-4 and TRBJ2-1; 7 positions match TRBD2. With 4 bases clipped from V and 6 bases from J, the junction kept 13 bases outside the gene matches. CDR3 length: 16 residues. Germline V gene sequence: CDR1 SGHNT, CDR2 YYREEE (reference sequence). CDR3 DNA sequence: TGTGCCAGCAGCGGGGCTAGACAGCGGGGTCCCAATGAGCAGTTCTTC. This sequence encodes CASSGARQRGPNEQFF.

V and J are TRBV19 and TRBJ2-7; possibly TRBD2 for D (5 bases). The CDR3 is 14 residues long. The ends were cut back, 5 bases at V and 3 bases at J, with 14 bases in the middle. Germline CDR1 reads LNHDA; CDR2 reads SQIVND (reference sequence). The CDR3 bases are TGTGCCAGTAGTCCCGGACTGCACCTCTACGAGCAGTACTTC. This gives the protein CASSPGLHLYEQYF.

This sequence joins TRBV19 and TRBJ2-3; no clear D gene. Germline V gene sequence: CDR1 LNHDA, CDR2 SQIVND (reference sequence). The CDR3 runs 11 residues. V gave up 6 bases and J gave up 5 bases, with 6 bases separating them. The CDR3 DNA sequence: TGTGCCAGTAGAGAGAGAGATACGCAGTATTTT. It is translated as CASRERDTQYF.

The genes are TRBV19 and TRBJ2-7, with 10 bases identical to TRBD2. The CDR3 sequence is 16 residues long. CDR1 LNHDA and CDR2 SQIVND come from the germline V gene (reference sequence). The junction had 7 bases not matched to a gene; V was cut back by 4 bases and J by 1 base. For the CDR3, the DNA is TGTGCCAGTAGTAACTTAAGGACTAGCGGATCCTACGAGCAGTACTTC. The encoded protein is CASSNLRTSGSYEQYF.

A single count supports this clone. V usage is TRBV29-1 and J usage is TRBJ2-1; 8 bases line up with TRBD1. Per germline, CDR1 SQVTM and CDR2 ANQGSEA. J was trimmed by 4 bases and V by 4 bases; bases with no gene match: 3. CDR3 size: 13 residues. The DNA of the CDR3 is TGCAGCGTTGCCAGGGGGCGTTACAATGAGCAGTTCTTC. Residues: CSVARGRYNEQFF.

This chain connects TRBV11-2 to TRBJ2-7; D is unclear. Trimming removed 2 bases at V and 6 bases at J, with 8 bases between. The CDR3 runs to 12 residues. Germline V gene sequence: CDR1 SGHAT, CDR2 FQNNGV. The CDR3 nucleotides are TGTGCCAGCAGCTTAAGGCACAGCGAGCAGTACTTC. As protein: CASSLRHSEQYF.

The chain links TRBV5-1 to TRBJ2-6; D might be TRBD1 (6 bases). CDR3 length: 15 residues. V lost 2 bases to trimming and J lost 1 base, with 7 bases between them. Germline assignment: CDR1 SGHRS and CDR2 YFSETQ. CDR3 nucleotides: TGCGCCAGCAGCTTTACAGGGTCTGGGGCCAACGTCCTGACTTTC. It specifies CASSFTGSGANVLTF. Together with reference TRBV5-1 and TRBJ2-6, the CDR3 gives the full variable domain: KAGVTQTPRYLIKTRGQQVTLSCSPISGHRSVSWYQQTPGQGLQFLFEYFSETQRNKGNFPGRFSGRQFSNSRSEMNVSTLELGDSALYLCASSFTGSGANVLTFGAGSRLTVL.

The chain uses TRBV5-4 and TRBJ2-3; unclear D gene. The CDR3 length is 13 residues. Germline assignment: CDR1 SGHNT and CDR2 YYREEE (reference sequence). V lost 4 bases and J lost 10, with 16 bases in between. In DNA, the CDR3 is TGTGCCAGCAGCGCAGTTGATCGTGGAGCGCAGTATTTT. Encoded protein: CASSAVDRGAQYF.

V usage is TRBV29-1 and J usage is TRBJ1-2; 8 bases fit TRBD1. Trimming took 4 bases from V and 7 from J; bases not matched to a gene: 8. The CDR3 sequence is 13 residues long. Looked up from germline, CDR1 is SQVTM and CDR2 is ANQGSEA. The CDR3 is CSVGTGWVGGYTF. CDR3 in DNA: TGCAGCGTTGGGACAGGGTGGGTCGGTGGCTACACCTTC.

This chain uses TRBV19 with TRBJ1-2, with D unclear. Trimming took 5 bases from V and 3 from J, leaving 19 bases between them. CDR3 length: 16 residues. Germline CDR1 reads LNHDA; CDR2 reads SQIVND (reference sequence). CDR3 residues: CASSPSSGWRHYGYTF. Written as DNA, the CDR3 is TGTGCCAGTAGTCCTTCTTCGGGATGGCGGCACTATGGCTACACCTTC.

The chain has TRBV7-7 and TRBJ2-1, with TRBD1 identical over 9 bases. Per germline, CDR1 SSHAT and CDR2 FNYEAQ (reference sequence). This CDR3 comprises 15 residues. The V segment lost 4 bases and the J segment 3 bases; nucleotides outside the gene matches: 4. The CDR3 bases are TGTGCCAGCAGCTCACAGGGGGCCAGCTACAATGAGCAGTTCTTC. Protein product: CASSSQGASYNEQFF.

The table lists this clone with a count of one. The V gene is TRBV9, the J gene TRBJ2-3; TRBD2 matches at 8 bases. The J segment lost 3 bases and the V segment lost 0 bases, leaving 9 bases of the junction unmatched. Germline V lookup: CDR1 SGDLS, CDR2 YYNGEE. The CDR3 runs to 17 residues. In DNA, the CDR3 is TGTGCCAGCAGCGTAGGAGGGACTAGTTGGGGTACAGATACGCAGTATTTT. It translates to CASSVGGTSWGTDTQYF.

The count of this clone is one. The chain employs TRBV12-5 and TRBJ2-1; 8 bases are shared with TRBD2. CDR1 and CDR2 from the germline V gene are LGHNT and FRNRAP. The CDR3 covers 16 residues. V shed 1 base and J 7 bases; nucleotides not matched to a gene: 9. The CDR3 DNA reads TGTGCTAGTGGTTTGGGTCCGGGACTAGAGAGAAATGAGCAGTTCTTC. This gives the protein CASGLGPGLERNEQFF.

The chain uses TRBV19 and TRBJ1-5; no clear D gene. The CDR3 runs to 16 residues. Germline V lookup: CDR1 LNHDA, CDR2 SQIVND (reference sequence). V lost 3 bases and J 11 bases, leaving 23 bases between the germline ends. CDR3 DNA: TGTGCCAGTAGTATCCAGAGGTGGGAGGATCTTTCTGCCCAGCATTTT. Translated: CASSIQRWEDLSAQHF.